Listed here are 6 T cell receptor beta chains from one sample, sequenced in a study of cytomegalovirus exposure and HLA in healthy donors. Use of 60 Vbeta and 13 Jbeta primers characterized the PCR. Some clones are missing from TCRdb's copy, which holds only in-frame ones; the method was immunoSEQ multiplex PCR. The sample consists of 180,000 or so clones, more than 75% of them appearing once. Sequenced material: PBMCs. The source is a woman under 40 in good health and CMV-seropositive.

CDR3 DNA sequence: TGTGCCAGTAGTATAGTAGGACTACTCAACGAGCAGTACTTC. Amino acids: CASSIVGLLNEQYF. The rearrangement uses TRBV19 and TRBJ2-5; D might be TRBD2 (6 bases). The J call is uncertain, as TRBJ2-7 better fits the DNA end. The CDR3 runs to 14 residues. Germline V CDR1 and CDR2: LNHDA, SQIVND (reference sequence).

The chain has TRBV28 and TRBJ2-3; 8 bases map to TRBD2. The CDR3 sequence is 15 residues long. The junction had 5 bases not matched to a gene; V was cut back by 3 bases and J by 3 bases. CDR1 MDHEN and CDR2 SYDVKM come from the germline V gene. DNA for the CDR3: TGTGCCAGCAGTTTGGGTAGCGGGGCAACAGATACGCAGTATTTT. It translates to CASSLGSGATDTQYF.

The rearrangement joins TRBV19 to TRBJ1-5; the match to TRBD1 covers 7 bases. The CDR3 extends over 15 amino acids. Trimming at V came to 4 bases and at J to 1 base, leaving 4 bases not matched to a gene. In germline, CDR1 is LNHDA, CDR2 SQIVND (reference sequence). The CDR3 sequence: CASSTYRGSNQPQHF. DNA of the CDR3: TGTGCCAGTAGTACATACAGGGGAAGCAATCAGCCCCAGCATTTT.

This chain connects TRBV28 to TRBJ2-7; 7 nucleotides line up with TRBD2. Trimming cost V 5 bases and J 2 bases; bases outside gene matches: 15. This CDR3 contains 17 residues. CDR1 is MDHEN and CDR2 is SYDVKM in the germline V gene. CDR3 bases: TGTGCCAGCAGTCCCACCCGGGGAGGGCCAGGGCCCTACGAGCAGTACTTC. Translating gives CASSPTRGGPGPYEQYF. Based on the CDR3 plus reference TRBV28 and TRBJ2-7, the full variable domain is DVKVTQSSRYLVKRTGEKVFLECVQDMDHENMFWYRQDPGLGLRLIYFSYDVKMKEKGDIPEGYSVSREKKERFSLILESASTNQTSMYLCASSPTRGGPGPYEQYFGPGTRLTVT.

The chain links TRBV11-1 to TRBJ2-1, with 11 positions matching TRBD1. This CDR3 is built from 16 residues. V was clipped by 5 bases and J by 8 bases; unmatched bases: 11. Germline CDR1 SGHAT, CDR2 FQDESV (reference sequence). In nucleotides, the CDR3 is TGTGCCAGCAGCCATCTCCGGGACAGGGGGATGGATGAGCAGTTCTTC. It is translated as CASSHLRDRGMDEQFF.

This chain connects TRBV27 to TRBJ1-5; D is unclear. Germline V CDR1 and CDR2: MNHEY, SMNVEV (reference sequence). The CDR3 loop spans 13 amino acids. With 2 bases removed from V and 5 bases from J, the gap between germline ends came to 7 bases. CDR3 DNA: TGTGCCAGCAGTTTAAGGAGGGATCAGCCCCAGCATTTT. Encoded protein: CASSLRRDQPQHF.